This T cell receptor (beta chain) was found in a study of T cells in Graves' hyperthyroidism and ophthalmopathy. Newly diagnosed hyperthyroidism patients aged 18 to 65 years had disease lasting under 2 months. This clonotype was counted many times. Using RNA transcripts as the source, TCR beta CDR3 regions were amplified. Carried out on the TCR CDR3, a first-round RT-PCR used the HTBI primer set. Each CDR3 protein gets one entry after TCRdb re-called the multiplex PCR reads with MiXCR. The table lists some 560,000 distinct CDR3 sequences, about 15% of them singletons, with approximately 13% in the top ten. The sequenced sample was blood. The TCR comes from a woman aged 40 to 49 with Graves' hyperthyroidism.

Written as DNA, the CDR3 is TGTGCCAGCAGTTCTCCGGGACTAGCAGTTGGTGGCTACAATGAGCAGTTCTTC. Amino acids: CASSSPGLAVGGYNEQFF. The chain joins TRBV12-3 or TRBV12-4 to TRBJ2-1; TRBD2 aligns across 9 bases. With V trimmed by 4 bases and J by 3 bases, 13 bases remained unmatched. The CDR3 is made up of 18 amino acids.